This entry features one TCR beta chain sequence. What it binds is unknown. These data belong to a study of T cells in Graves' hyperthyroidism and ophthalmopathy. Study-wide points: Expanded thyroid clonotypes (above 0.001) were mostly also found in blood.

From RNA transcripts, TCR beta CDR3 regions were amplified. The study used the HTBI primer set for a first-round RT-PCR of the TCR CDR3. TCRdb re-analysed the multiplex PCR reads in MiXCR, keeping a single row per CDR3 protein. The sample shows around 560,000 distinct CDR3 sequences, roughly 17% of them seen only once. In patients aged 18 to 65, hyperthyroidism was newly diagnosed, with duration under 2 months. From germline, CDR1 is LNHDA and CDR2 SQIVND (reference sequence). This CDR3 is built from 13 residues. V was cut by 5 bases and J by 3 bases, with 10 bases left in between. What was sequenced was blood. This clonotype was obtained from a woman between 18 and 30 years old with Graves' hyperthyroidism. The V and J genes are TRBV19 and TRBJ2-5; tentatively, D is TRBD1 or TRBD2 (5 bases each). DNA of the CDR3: TGTGCCAGTAGTCGGGACGGAGAAGAGACCCAGTACTTC. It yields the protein CASSRDGEETQYF. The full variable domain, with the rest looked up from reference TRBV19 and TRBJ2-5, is DGGITQSPKYLFRKEGQNVTLSCEQNLNHDAMYWYRQDPGQGLRLIYYSQIVNDFQKGDIAEGYSVSREKKESFPLTVTSAQKNPTAFYLCASSRDGEETQYFGPGTRLLVL.